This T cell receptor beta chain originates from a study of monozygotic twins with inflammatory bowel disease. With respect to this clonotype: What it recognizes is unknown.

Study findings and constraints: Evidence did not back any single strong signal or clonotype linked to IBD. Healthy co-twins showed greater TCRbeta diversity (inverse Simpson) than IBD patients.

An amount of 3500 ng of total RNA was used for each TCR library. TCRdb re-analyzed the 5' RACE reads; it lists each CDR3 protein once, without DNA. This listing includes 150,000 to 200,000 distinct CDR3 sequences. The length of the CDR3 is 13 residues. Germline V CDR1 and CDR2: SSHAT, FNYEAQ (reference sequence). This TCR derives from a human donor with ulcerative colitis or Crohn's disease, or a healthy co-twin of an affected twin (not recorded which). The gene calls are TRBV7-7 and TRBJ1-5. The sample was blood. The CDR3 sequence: CASSLGHNQPQHF.